This passage covers 14 T cell receptor beta chains from one sample sequenced in a study of OX40 agonist ivuxolimab in advanced cancers. The table came from immunoSEQ multiplex PCR; TCRdb's copy has only in-frame clones and leaves some out. The sample has tens of thousands of clones; 85% to 90% are singletons. Sequenced here: CD4+ or CD8+ T cells sorted from blood, sampled in a trial of the OX40 agonist ivuxolimab. Every receptor here comes from an adult with an advanced solid tumor such as melanoma, head and neck, liver or kidney cancer.

The gene calls are TRBV7-2 and TRBJ1-2; D perhaps matches TRBD1 (5 bases). The CDR3 has 15 residues. The germline V and J ends were trimmed by 4 bases and 7 bases, with 19 bases remaining between them. The germline V gene encodes CDR1 SGHTA and CDR2 FQGNSA. CDR3 in amino acids: CASSSAWGQGGGYTF. The DNA of the CDR3 is TGTGCCAGCAGCTCGGCCTGGGGCCAAGGAGGTGGCTACACCTTC.

The rearrangement joins TRBV19 to TRBJ1-6, with TRBD1 as a possible D gene (6 bases). Germline CDR1 LNHDA, CDR2 SQIVND (reference sequence). The CDR3 is 16 amino acids. Trimming stripped 5 bases from V and 9 bases from J, with 20 bases between. The chain's CDR3 is CASSSVTGGGGSPLHF. CDR3 in DNA: TGTGCCAGTAGTTCCGTGACAGGCGGCGGCGGTTCACCCCTCCACTTT. Complete variable domain (other parts from reference TRBV19 and TRBJ1-6): DGGITQSPKYLFRKEGQNVTLSCEQNLNHDAMYWYRQDPGQGLRLIYYSQIVNDFQKGDIAEGYSVSREKKESFPLTVTSAQKNPTAFYLCASSSVTGGGGSPLHFGNGTRLTVT.

V usage is TRBV5-5 and J usage is TRBJ1-6, with 7 bases identical to TRBD1. The ends lost 3 bases at V and 5 bases at J; junction bases unmatched: 8. The CDR3 runs 16 residues. Germline loops: CDR1 SGHKS, CDR2 YYEKEE (reference sequence). The CDR3 DNA reads as TGTGCCAGCAGCTCCGGGACAGCCGACAATAATTCACCCCTCCACTTT. The encoded protein is CASSSGTADNNSPLHF. The full variable domain, in which reference TRBV5-5 and TRBJ1-6 provide the parts outside the CDR3, is DAGVTQSPTHLIKTRGQQVTLRCSPISGHKSVSWYQQVLGQGPQFIFQYYEKEERGRGNFPDRFSARQFPNYSSELNVNALLLGDSALYLCASSSGTADNNSPLHFGNGTRLTVT.

The CDR3 region is CASSQDRGLGYGYTF. As DNA, the CDR3 is TGCGCCAGCAGCCAGGATCGGGGGCTGGGCTATGGCTACACCTTC. The chain recombines TRBV4-1 with TRBJ1-2; possibly TRBD1 for D (6 bases). The germline CDR1 and CDR2 sequences are MGHRA and YSYEKL. The CDR3 sequence is 15 residues long. The V end was cut by 3 bases, the J end by 4 bases, with 15 bases between.

This clone appeared once. The gene calls are TRBV6-6 and TRBJ1-2, with unresolved D. From germline, CDR1 is MNHNY and CDR2 SVGAGI (reference sequence). V lost 0 bases, J lost 8 bases, and 7 bases lay in between. The CDR3 length is 12 residues. The CDR3 DNA is TGTGCCAGCAGTTACTCGAGGGCGGGCTACACCTTC. Its protein is CASSYSRAGYTF.

This chain uses TRBV7-2 with TRBJ1-2; the D gene is possibly TRBD1 (5 bases). CDR3 length: 15 amino acids. CDR1 and CDR2 (germline): SGHTA, FQGNSA. The V and J ends lost 1 base and 4 bases respectively, with 13 bases between them. The CDR3 protein is CASSLGGLLGYGYTF. The CDR3 DNA is TGTGCCAGCAGCTTAGGGGGCCTTCTAGGCTATGGCTACACCTTC.

The V call is TRBV19, the J call TRBJ1-2; D might be TRBD1 (5 bases). The V end was cut by 10 bases, the J end by 0 bases, with 21 bases between. The CDR3 spans 16 residues. The germline CDR1 and CDR2 sequences are LNHDA and SQIVND (reference sequence). The CDR3 region is CATQSPGRGPNYGYTF. In DNA, the CDR3 is TGTGCCACACAAAGCCCCGGACGGGGACCTAACTATGGCTACACCTTC. Based on the CDR3 plus reference TRBV19 and TRBJ1-2, the full variable domain is DGGITQSPKYLFRKEGQNVTLSCEQNLNHDAMYWYRQDPGQGLRLIYYSQIVNDFQKGDIAEGYSVSREKKESFPLTVTSAQKNPTAFYLCATQSPGRGPNYGYTFGSGTRLTVV.

This clone was observed a single time. The chain employs TRBV5-1 and TRBJ2-7, with 8 positions matching TRBD1. J lost 1 base, V lost 4 bases, and 7 bases had no gene match. The CDR3 sequence is 15 residues long. The germline CDR1 and CDR2 sequences are SGHRS and YFSETQ. The CDR3 region has the DNA TGCGCCAGCAGCCCTGGACAGGGAGGTTCCTACGAGCAGTACTTC. It encodes CASSPGQGGSYEQYF.

In its sample, this clone was seen a few times. The chain uses TRBV2 and TRBJ2-5; 7 positions match TRBD1. The CDR3 length is 17 residues. V gave up 8 bases and J gave up 1 base; unmatched junction bases: 16. Germline CDR1 and CDR2: SNHLY and FYNNEI. The CDR3 protein is CASGTYRGQAFQETQYF. The DNA of the CDR3 is TGTGCCAGCGGAACGTATAGAGGACAGGCGTTCCAAGAGACCCAGTACTTC. The full variable domain, with the rest looked up from reference TRBV2 and TRBJ2-5, is EPEVTQTPSHQVTQMGQEVILRCVPISNHLYFYWYRQILGQKVEFLVSFYNNEISEKSEIFDDQFSVERPDGSNFTLKIRSTKLEDSAMYFCASGTYRGQAFQETQYFGPGTRLLVL.

The chain links TRBV30 to TRBJ1-2, with D unclear. This CDR3 has 14 amino acids. Deletions cut 0 bases from V and 3 bases from J, with 11 bases between. The germline gives CDR1 GTSNPN, CDR2 SVGIG (reference sequence). CDR3 in DNA: TGTGCCTGGAGTGTGAGTCAGGTCGACTATGGCTACACCTTC. Its protein is CAWSVSQVDYGYTF.

The chain employs TRBV6-1 and TRBJ1-6, with D possibly TRBD1 on 5 matching bases. Trimming cost V 8 bases and J 4 bases, with 12 bases left between them. This CDR3 contains 14 residues. The germline CDR1 and CDR2 sequences are MNHNS and SASEGT. The CDR3 loop is CASQQDGYNSPLHF. In DNA form, the CDR3 reads TGTGCCAGCCAACAGGACGGATATAATTCACCCCTCCACTTT.

The V call is TRBV27, the J call TRBJ1-2, with a possible D match to TRBD1 (6 bases). Per germline, CDR1 MNHEY and CDR2 SMNVEV (reference sequence). The CDR3 runs 15 residues. Between the trimmed V and J ends, which lost 5 bases and 1 base, there was a span of 14 bases. The CDR3 sequence is CASSHQRTVNYGYTF. The CDR3 coding sequence is TGTGCCAGCAGTCACCAGCGGACAGTTAACTATGGCTACACCTTC.

The J gene is TRBJ1-4, the V gene TRBV5-1; possible D gene TRBD1, 5 bases. The CDR3 totals 15 residues. V was clipped by 5 bases and J by 5 bases, with 16 bases between them. Germline lookup yields CDR1 SGHRS and CDR2 YFSETQ. CDR3 protein: CASRSLDSGNEKLFF. The CDR3 nucleotides read TGCGCCAGCAGGTCTCTTGACAGCGGGAATGAAAAACTGTTTTTT.

The count of this clone is one. The CDR3 is CASRFTNYGYTF. CDR3 bases: TGTGCCAGCAGATTTACTAACTATGGCTACACCTTC. The chain joins TRBV5-5 to TRBJ1-2, with D unclear. Germline-derived CDR1 and CDR2 are SGHKS and YYEKEE (reference sequence). The CDR3 extends over 12 amino acids. Between the trimmed V and J ends, which lost 5 bases and 0 bases, there was a span of 5 bases.